Below, 5 T cell receptor beta chains from the same sample are listed, as sequenced in a study of T cells expressing NK-cell markers. TCRdb reprocessed the 5' RACE reads and keeps a single row for each CDR3 protein, giving no DNA. The table for this sample gives fewer than 550,000 distinct CDR3 sequences. Input material: blood T cells: a sorted CD56 or NKG2C T cell subset, CD4+ or CD8+ T cells, or bulk PBMC T cells (not recorded which). The source is a woman between 45 and 60 years old in good health.

The rearrangement joins TRBV6-2 or TRBV6-3 to TRBJ2-3; TCRdb's D call of TRBD1 is untestable without DNA. CDR1 and CDR2 from the germline V gene are MNHEY and SVGEGT. The CDR3 loop spans 15 amino acids. The CDR3 here is CASSDPGRGADTQYF.

The V gene is TRBV20-1, the J gene TRBJ2-1; the TCRdb call, TRBD2, lacks DNA for checking. Germline loops: CDR1 DFQATT, CDR2 SNEGSKA (reference sequence). CDR3 length equals 15 residues. CDR3 loop: CSAMHLTSGTSEQFF.

V is TRBV3-1 and J is TRBJ2-3; the TCRdb D gene call, TRBD2, has no DNA to confirm it. The CDR3 totals 15 residues. Germline V gene sequence: CDR1 LGHDT, CDR2 YNNKEL (reference sequence). The CDR3 loop is CASSLGLAGPNTQYF.

The chain combines TRBV27 with TRBJ2-1. The CDR3 runs to 13 residues. The germline V gene encodes CDR1 MNHEY and CDR2 SMNVEV (reference sequence). CDR3 sequence: CASTTNVFNEQFF.

The rearrangement links TRBV4-1 to TRBJ2-7; TCRdb designates TRBD1, a call that cannot be tested without DNA. Germline V gene sequence: CDR1 MGHRA, CDR2 YSYEKL. This CDR3 contains 14 residues. Here the CDR3 reads CASSQRNRGHEQYF.